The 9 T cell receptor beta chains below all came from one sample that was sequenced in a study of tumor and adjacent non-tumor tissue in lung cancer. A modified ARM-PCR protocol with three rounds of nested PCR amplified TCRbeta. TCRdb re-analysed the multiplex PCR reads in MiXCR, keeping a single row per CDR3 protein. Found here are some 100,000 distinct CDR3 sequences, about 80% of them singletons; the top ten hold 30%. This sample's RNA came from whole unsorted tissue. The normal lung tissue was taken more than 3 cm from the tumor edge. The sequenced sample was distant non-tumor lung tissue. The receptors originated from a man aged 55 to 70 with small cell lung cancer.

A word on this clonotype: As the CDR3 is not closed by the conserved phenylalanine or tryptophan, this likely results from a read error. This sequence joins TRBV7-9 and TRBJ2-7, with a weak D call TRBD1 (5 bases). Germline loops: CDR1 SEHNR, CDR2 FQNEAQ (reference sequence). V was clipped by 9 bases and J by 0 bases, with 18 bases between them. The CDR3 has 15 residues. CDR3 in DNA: TGTGCCAGTAGCCAAGGGGCCGATAGCTCCTACGAGCAGTACTTA. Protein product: CASSQGADSSYEQYL.

Here the CDR3 reads CTSNLDQGVYEQYV. CDR3 nucleotides: TGTACCAGCAACTTAGATCAGGGAGTCTACGAGCAGTACGTC. V usage is TRBV11-2 and J usage is TRBJ2-7; the D call may be TRBD1 or TRBD2 (5 bases each). CDR1 SGHAT and CDR2 FQNNGV come from the germline V gene. This CDR3 has 14 amino acids.

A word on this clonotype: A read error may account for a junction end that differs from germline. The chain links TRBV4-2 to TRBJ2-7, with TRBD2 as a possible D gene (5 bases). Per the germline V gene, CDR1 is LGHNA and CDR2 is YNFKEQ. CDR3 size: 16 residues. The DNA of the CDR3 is TGTGCCAGTAGCCAAGACTGGGGAGCCTTCTCCTACGAGCAGTACTTC. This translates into CASSQDWGAFSYEQYF.

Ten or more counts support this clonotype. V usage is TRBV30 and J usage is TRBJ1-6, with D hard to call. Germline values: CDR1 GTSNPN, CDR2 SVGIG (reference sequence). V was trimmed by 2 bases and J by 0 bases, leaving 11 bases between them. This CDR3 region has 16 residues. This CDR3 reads CAWSFPSSSYNSPLHF. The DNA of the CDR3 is TGTGCCTGGAGTTTCCCCTCCAGCTCCTATAATTCACCCCTCCACTTT.

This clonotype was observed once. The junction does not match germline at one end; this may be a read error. The CDR3 DNA reads TGTGCAAGCAGTCCCTATAGCGGGGGTCAAGAGACCCATTACTTC. It yields the protein CASSPYSGGQETHYF. V usage is TRBV12-3 or TRBV12-4 and J usage is TRBJ2-5; TRBD2 aligns across 9 bases. The CDR3 sequence is 15 residues long.

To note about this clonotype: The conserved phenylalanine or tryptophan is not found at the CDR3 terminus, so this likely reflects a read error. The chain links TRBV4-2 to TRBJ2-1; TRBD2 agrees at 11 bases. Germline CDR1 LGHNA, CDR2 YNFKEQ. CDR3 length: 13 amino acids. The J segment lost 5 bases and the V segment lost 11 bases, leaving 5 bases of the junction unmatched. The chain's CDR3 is CAGGTSGNNEQFL. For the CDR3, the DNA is TGTGCCGGCGGGACTAGCGGAAACAATGAGCAGTTCTTA.

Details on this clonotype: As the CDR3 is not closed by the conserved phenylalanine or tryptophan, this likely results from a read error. The CDR3 sequence: CARVSKGLGREKLFY. Here the CDR3 DNA reads TGTGCCAGAGTATCTAAAGGGCTGGGACGTGAAAAACTGTTTTAT. The chain recombines TRBV11-3 with TRBJ1-4; TRBD1 is a possible D gene (5 bases). The germline V gene encodes CDR1 SGHNT and CDR2 YENEEA. Trimming left V 9 bases short and J 7 bases short, with 21 bases between. The CDR3 is made up of 15 amino acids.

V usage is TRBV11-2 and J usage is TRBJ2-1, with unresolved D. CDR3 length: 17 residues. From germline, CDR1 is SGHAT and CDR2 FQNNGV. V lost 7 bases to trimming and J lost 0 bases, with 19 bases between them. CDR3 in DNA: TGTGCCAGCACCATAGTGGCAGCCCAGAGCTCCTACAATGAGCAGTTCTTC. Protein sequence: CASTIVAAQSSYNEQFF.

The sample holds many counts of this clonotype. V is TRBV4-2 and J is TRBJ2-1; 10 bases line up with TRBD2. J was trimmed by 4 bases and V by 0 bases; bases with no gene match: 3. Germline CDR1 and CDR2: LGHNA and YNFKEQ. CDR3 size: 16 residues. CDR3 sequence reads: CASSQDPSGRYNEQFF. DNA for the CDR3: TGTGCCAGCAGCCAAGATCCTAGCGGGAGATACAATGAGCAGTTCTTC.